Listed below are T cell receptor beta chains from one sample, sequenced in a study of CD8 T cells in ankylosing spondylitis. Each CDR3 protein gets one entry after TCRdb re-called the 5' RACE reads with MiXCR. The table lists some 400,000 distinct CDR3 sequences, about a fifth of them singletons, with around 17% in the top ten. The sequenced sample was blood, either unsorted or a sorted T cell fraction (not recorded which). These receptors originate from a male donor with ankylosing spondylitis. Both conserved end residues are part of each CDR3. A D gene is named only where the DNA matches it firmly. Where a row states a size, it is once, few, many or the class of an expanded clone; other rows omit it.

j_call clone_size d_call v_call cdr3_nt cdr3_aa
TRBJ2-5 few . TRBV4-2 TGTGCCAGCAGCCAACGACAGCTCTACAGACCGACACCCAGGGATGAGACCCAGTACTTC CASSQRQLYRPTPRDETQYF
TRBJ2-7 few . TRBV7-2 TGTGCCAGCAGCTTAAGGGTAGGGGGCGGGAGTGCCTACGAGCAGTACTTC CASSLRVGGGSAYEQYF
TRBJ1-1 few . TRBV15 TGTGCCACCAGCAGAGTGGATTGGGAGGCCGCAGCTTTCTTT CATSRVDWEAAAFF
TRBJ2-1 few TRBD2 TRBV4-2 TGTGCCAGCAGCCAAGGGACTAGCGGTTACAATGAGCAGTTCTTC CASSQGTSGYNEQFF
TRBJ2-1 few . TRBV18 TGTGCCAGCTCACCACTATTACAGGATCACAATGAGCAGTTCTTC CASSPLLQDHNEQFF
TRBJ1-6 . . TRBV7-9 TGTGCCAGCAGCTTAGAGGGGTCACCCCTCCACTTT CASSLEGSPLHF
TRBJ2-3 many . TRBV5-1 TGCGCCAGCAGCTCGGCTCGGGGGAACACAGATACGCAGTATTTT CASSSARGNTDTQYF
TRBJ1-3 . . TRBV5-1 TGCGCCAGCAGCTTGCCAGGGGCTGGAAACACCATATATTTT CASSLPGAGNTIYF
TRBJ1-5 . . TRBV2 TGTGCCAGCAGCTTAATTTCCCAGCCCCAGCATTTT CASSLISQPQHF
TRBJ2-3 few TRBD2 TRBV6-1 TGTGCCAGCAGTGTTTCTTATCGGGAGGTAGGAGATACGCAGTATTTT CASSVSYREVGDTQYF
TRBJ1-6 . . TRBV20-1 TGCAGTGCTCCAGTGGGGGGCCGTCGGTATTCACCCCTCCACTTT CSAPVGGRRYSPLHF
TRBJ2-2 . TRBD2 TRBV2 TGTGCCAGCAGTCTAGCGGGAGCAGACACCGGGGAGCTGTTTTTT CASSLAGADTGELFF
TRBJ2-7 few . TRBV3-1 TGTGCCAGCAGCCATGGGGCGGCTGTGAGCTACGAGCAGTACTTC CASSHGAAVSYEQYF
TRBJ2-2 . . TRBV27 TGTGCCAGCAGTTTTGGGGTCCCGAACACCGGGGAGCTGTTTTTT CASSFGVPNTGELFF
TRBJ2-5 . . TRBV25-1 TGTGCCAGCAGTGAATGGGCGGGTTTAGGAGAGACCCAGTACTTC CASSEWAGLGETQYF
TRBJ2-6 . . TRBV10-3 TGTGCCATCAGTGAGCTGGGGGACTCTGGGGCCAACGTCCTGACTTTC CAISELGDSGANVLTF
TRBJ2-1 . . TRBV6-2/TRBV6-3 TGTGCCAGCAGTTACCCCCTACAGGTTCCATACAATGAGCAGTTCTTC CASSYPLQVPYNEQFF
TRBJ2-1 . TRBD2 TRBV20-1 TGCAGTGCTAGTGCGATGGCTAGCGGGAACAATGAGCAGTTCTTC CSASAMASGNNEQFF
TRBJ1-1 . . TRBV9 TGTGCCAGCAGCTGGGGGGGCGGACAGTCCAACACTGAAGCTTTCTTT CASSWGGGQSNTEAFF
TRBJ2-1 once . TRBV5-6 TGTGCCAGCAGCAGCGTATTCAGGGCCGGGGGTGAGCAGTTCTTC CASSSVFRAGGEQFF
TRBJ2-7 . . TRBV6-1 TGTGCCAGCAGTGAAGCGCCAGCGGGCAGGATCCCCTACGAGCAGTACTTC CASSEAPAGRIPYEQYF
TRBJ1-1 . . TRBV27 TGTGCCAGCAGTTTCGCCCCGCCCGGGACATGGGTCACTGAAGCTTTCTTT CASSFAPPGTWVTEAFF
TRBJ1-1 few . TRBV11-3 TGTGCCAGCAGCCTGGTTTCCATGTCCACTGAAGCTTTCTTT CASSLVSMSTEAFF
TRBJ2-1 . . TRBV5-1 TGCGCCAGCAGCGGGGGACTGCGCCGCTCCTACAATGAGCAGTTCTTC CASSGGLRRSYNEQFF
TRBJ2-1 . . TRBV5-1 TGCGCCAGCAACTTGGAGGCGGGGTACTACAATGAGCAGTTCTTC CASNLEAGYYNEQFF
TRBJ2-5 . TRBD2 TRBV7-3 TGTGCCAGCAGCCCCCATAGCGGGAGGCAGACCCAGTACTTC CASSPHSGRQTQYF
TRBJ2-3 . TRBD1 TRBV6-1 TGTGCCTCGACAGGGTTCCGCACAGATACGCAGTATTTT CASTGFRTDTQYF
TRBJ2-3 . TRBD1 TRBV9 TGTGCCAGCAGCGGCGGGGACAGGAACACAGATACGCAGTATTTT CASSGGDRNTDTQYF